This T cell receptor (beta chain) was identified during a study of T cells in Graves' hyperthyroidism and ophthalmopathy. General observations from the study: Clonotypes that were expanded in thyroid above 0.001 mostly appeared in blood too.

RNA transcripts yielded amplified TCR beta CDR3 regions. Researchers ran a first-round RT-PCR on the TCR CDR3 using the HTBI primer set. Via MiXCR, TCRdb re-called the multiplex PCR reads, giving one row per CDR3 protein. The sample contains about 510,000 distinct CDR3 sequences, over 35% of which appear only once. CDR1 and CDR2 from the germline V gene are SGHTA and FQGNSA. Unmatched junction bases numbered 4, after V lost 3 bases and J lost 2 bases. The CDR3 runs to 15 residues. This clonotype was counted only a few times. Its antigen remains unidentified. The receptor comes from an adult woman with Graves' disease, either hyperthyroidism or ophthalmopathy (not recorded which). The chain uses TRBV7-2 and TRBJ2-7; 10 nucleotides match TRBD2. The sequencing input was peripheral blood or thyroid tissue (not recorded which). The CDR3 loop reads CASSFLTSGPYEQYF. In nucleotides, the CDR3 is TGTGCCAGCAGCTTTCTGACTAGCGGGCCCTACGAGCAGTACTTC.